Listed below are T cell receptor beta chains from one sample, sequenced in a study of early stage breast cancer tumors. Profiling relied on immunoSEQ multiplex PCR, and the TCRdb table lists in-frame clones only, not all of them. The sample contains 25,000 to 30,000 clones, more than 80% of which appear only once. Sequencing was carried out using blood. The receptor source for this set is a person aged 55 to 75 with breast cancer. The CDR3 runs from the conserved cysteine through the conserved F or W. D genes are given only for firm matches. Expanded clones get a size class; other rows say once, few or many, or leave the size out.

abundance	v_gene	j_gene	len	d_gene	CDR3aa	CDR3nt
few	TRBV7-2	TRBJ1-2	14	TRBD1	CASTWDRVIYGYTF	TGTGCCAGCACCTGGGACAGGGTAATCTATGGCTACACCTTC
-	TRBV4-3	TRBJ1-2	17	TRBD1	CASSQDDRTGQNYGYTF	TGCGCCAGCAGCCAAGACGATAGGACAGGGCAAAACTATGGCTACACCTTC
-	TRBV27	TRBJ2-4	17	TRBD2	CASSLFGGDEGKNIQYF	TGTGCCAGCAGTTTATTCGGGGGGGATGAGGGCAAAAACATTCAGTACTTC
few	TRBV27	TRBJ2-7	15	TRBD1	CASSSRLTGTYEQYF	TGTGCCAGCAGTTCGAGGTTGACAGGGACCTACGAGCAGTACTTC
few	TRBV2	TRBJ1-2	14	TRBD1	CASSFDRGPYGYTF	TGTGCCAGCAGCTTTGACAGGGGACCCTATGGCTACACCTTC
-	TRBV11-2	TRBJ2-4	16	-	CASSSFPGLAKNIQYF	TGTGCCAGCAGCTCCTTCCCAGGACTAGCCAAAAACATTCAGTACTTC
-	TRBV27	TRBJ1-5	14	-	CASKALGWGQPQHF	TGTGCCAGCAAGGCACTAGGGTGGGGACAGCCCCAGCATTTT
-	TRBV29-1	TRBJ2-2	17	TRBD2	CSVDGASGSGSTGELFF	TGCAGCGTTGATGGGGCTAGCGGGAGTGGGTCCACCGGGGAGCTGTTTTTT
once	TRBV4-2	TRBJ2-1	16	-	CASSQDRGGSYNEQFF	TGTGCCAGCAGCCAAGATAGAGGCGGCTCCTACAATGAGCAGTTCTTC
-	TRBV6-5	TRBJ1-1	13	-	CASSYGGGTEAFF	TGTGCCAGCAGTTACGGAGGAGGGACTGAAGCTTTCTTT
-	TRBV6-5	TRBJ2-7	15	-	CASRFRDKSWGEQYF	TGTGCCAGCAGATTCCGGGACAAATCATGGGGCGAGCAGTACTTC
-	TRBV15	TRBJ1-2	16	TRBD1	CATSRVLQGGNYGYTF	TGTGCCACCAGCAGAGTATTACAGGGGGGGAACTATGGCTACACCTTC
-	TRBV11-2	TRBJ2-7	16	TRBD1	CASSLVAGQAVYEQYF	TGTGCCAGCAGCTTAGTCGCCGGACAGGCGGTCTACGAGCAGTACTTC
-	TRBV7-9	TRBJ2-7	15	TRBD1	CASSLSGQGRAEQYF	TGTGCCAGCAGCTTATCCGGACAGGGGCGCGCCGAGCAGTACTTC
-	TRBV11-2	TRBJ1-5	16	-	CASSFDGGRGTQPQHF	TGTGCCAGCAGCTTCGATGGGGGTCGGGGGACTCAGCCCCAGCATTTT
-	TRBV9	TRBJ1-2	14	TRBD1	CASSGRQGAVGYTF	TGTGCCAGCAGCGGAAGACAGGGGGCTGTCGGCTACACCTTC
-	TRBV30	TRBJ1-1	12	-	CAWSVLRGGAFF	TGTGCCTGGAGTGTACTGAGAGGGGGAGCTTTCTTT
-	TRBV5-1	TRBJ1-4	15	-	CASSFWAGRNEKLFF	TGCGCCAGCAGCTTTTGGGCAGGCCGGAATGAAAAACTGTTTTTT
-	TRBV5-1	TRBJ2-2	17	TRBD2	CASSPGTSGANTGELFF	TGCGCCAGCAGCCCCGGGACTAGCGGGGCGAACACCGGGGAGCTGTTTTTT
-	TRBV5-1	TRBJ2-1	14	TRBD2	CASTGGGPYNEQFF	TGCGCCAGCACAGGCGGGGGACCCTACAATGAGCAGTTCTTC
few	TRBV29-1	TRBJ1-2	13	-	CSVITRAGYGYTF	TGCAGCGTCATAACCAGGGCAGGCTATGGCTACACCTTC
-	TRBV5-6	TRBJ1-1	14	-	CASSLSGRNTEAFF	TGTGCCAGCAGCTTGAGCGGCAGGAACACTGAAGCTTTCTTT
-	TRBV7-2	TRBJ2-7	16	TRBD2	CASRKMGLAGAYEQYF	TGTGCCAGCAGAAAAATGGGACTAGCGGGAGCCTACGAGCAGTACTTC
-	TRBV7-9	TRBJ2-7	13	-	CASSTSLGYEQYF	TGTGCCAGCAGCACTAGTCTTGGTTACGAGCAGTACTTC
-	TRBV6-5	TRBJ1-1	14	-	CASRNGGMGTEAFF	TGTGCCAGCCGAAACGGAGGGATGGGCACTGAAGCTTTCTTT
-	TRBV5-1	TRBJ2-2	12	-	CASSSGAGELFF	TGCGCCAGCAGCTCAGGGGCCGGGGAGCTGTTTTTT
-	TRBV5-6	TRBJ2-7	12	-	CASRRQTYEQYF	TGTGCCAGCAGGCGACAGACCTACGAGCAGTACTTC